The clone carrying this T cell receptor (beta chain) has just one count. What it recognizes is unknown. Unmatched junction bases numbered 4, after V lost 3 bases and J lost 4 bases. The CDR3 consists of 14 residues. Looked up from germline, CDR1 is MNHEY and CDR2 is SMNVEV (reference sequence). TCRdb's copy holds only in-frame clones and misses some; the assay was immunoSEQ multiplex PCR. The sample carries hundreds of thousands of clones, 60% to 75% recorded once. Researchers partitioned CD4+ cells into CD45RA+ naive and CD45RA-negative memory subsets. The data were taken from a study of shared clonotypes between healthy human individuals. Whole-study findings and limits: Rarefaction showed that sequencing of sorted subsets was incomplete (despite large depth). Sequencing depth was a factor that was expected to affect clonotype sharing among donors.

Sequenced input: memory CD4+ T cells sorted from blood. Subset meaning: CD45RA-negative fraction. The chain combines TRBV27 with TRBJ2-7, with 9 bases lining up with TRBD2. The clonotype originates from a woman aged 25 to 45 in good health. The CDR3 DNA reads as TGTGCCAGCAGTTTTAGCGGGAGCGAGTACGAGCAGTACTTC. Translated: CASSFSGSEYEQYF.